This T cell receptor beta chain originates from a study of CD8+ T cells in alopecia areata. As the sequencing template, cDNA was produced by extracting RNA and reverse transcribing it. Generated by immunoSEQ multiplex PCR, the TCRdb table keeps only in-frame clones and is missing some. This sample yields about 210,000 clones, of which around three fifths are seen a single time; roughly 4.2% belongs to the top ten. Whole-study results and caveats: Clonality in the scalp and expanded CD8+ clones ranked among the top 100 were significantly decreased by tofacitinib.

V dropped 4 bases and J dropped 6 bases, with 6 bases sitting between them. There are 12 residues in the CDR3. Germline CDR1 is SNHLY and CDR2 is FYNNEI. On this clone itself: Its antigen remains unidentified.

As for treatment: oral pan-JAK inhibitor, 5-10 mg twice daily. This receptor was identified in a human donor with alopecia areata. The chain recombines TRBV2 with TRBJ1-4, with D perhaps TRBD1 (5 bases). The starting material was CD4+ T cells sorted from blood, obtained at week 4, from a patient treated with tofacitinib. CDR3: CASSAGYEKLFF. DNA for the CDR3: TGTGCCAGCAGTGCAGGGTATGAAAAACTGTTTTTT.